Shown below are 10 T cell receptor beta chains from a single sample sequenced in a study of T cell responses to AZD1222 COVID-19 vaccine (dated by TCRdb to the early 2020s). Libraries were built with the immunoSEQ multiplex PCR assay. Here the immuneACCESS table is served through TCRdb, limited to in-frame sequences with V and J called. Missing clones are a known gap in these copies; in checked studies unresolved V genes cover under half, and the rest lacks a known reason. The sample table lists under 85,000 clones, approximately 86% of them with a count of one. Roughly a quarter of the sample goes to the ten largest clones. This specimen's time point label, per the study, means: baseline before first vaccination. This sample comprised peripheral blood, obtained on day 0 of AZD1222 vaccination. These receptors were taken from an adult in good health.

V usage is TRBV10-1 and J usage is TRBJ1-2; TRBD1 is a possible D gene (6 bases). The CDR3 loop spans 13 amino acids. From germline, CDR1 is WNHNN and CDR2 SYGVQD (reference sequence). CDR3 DNA: TGCGCTACACTAGGACAGACAGACTATGGCTACACCTTC. It specifies CATLGQTDYGYTF.

The table lists this clone with a few counts. The CDR3 sequence is CASSYAGTKDEAFF. For the CDR3, the DNA is TGTGCCAGCAGTTACGCAGGGACAAAAGACGAAGCTTTCTTT. This sequence joins TRBV6-5 and TRBJ1-1, with a weak D call TRBD1 (6 bases). This CDR3 spans 14 amino acids. Germline values: CDR1 MNHEY, CDR2 SVGAGI. Trimming took off 2 bases at V and 8 bases at J, with 15 bases between the two ends.

CDR3 nucleotides: TGTGCCAGCAGCCAAGATTACTCCACCCAATTCACAGATACGCAGTATTTT. Translation gives CASSQDYSTQFTDTQYF. The chain joins TRBV14 to TRBJ2-3; D is ambiguous. Looked up from germline, CDR1 is SGHDN and CDR2 is FVKESK. The CDR3 contains 17 residues. The V end was cut by 0 bases, the J end by 2 bases, with 15 bases between.

The rearrangement joins TRBV27 to TRBJ1-1; a possible D gene is TRBD1 (6 bases). This CDR3 comprises 15 residues. V was pared by 8 bases and J by 5 bases, with 21 bases between. Germline V gene data show CDR1 as MNHEY and CDR2 as SMNVEV (reference sequence). The CDR3 protein is CASSPGAGGLTEAFF. The CDR3 DNA reads as TGTGCCAGCTCCCCGGGGGCAGGTGGGTTGACTGAAGCTTTCTTT.

In DNA form, the CDR3 reads TGCAGTGCTAGTTCCGGGACAGGGTTAGGAAGCAATCAGCCCCAGCATTTT. This gives the protein CSASSGTGLGSNQPQHF. V usage is TRBV20-1 and J usage is TRBJ1-5, with 9 bases aligning to TRBD1. The germline V gene has CDR1 DFQATT and CDR2 SNEGSKA (reference sequence). The CDR3 length is 17 residues. V lost 3 bases and J lost 1; bases outside the gene matches: 10.

The chain couples TRBV28 to TRBJ2-7; 7 bases match TRBD1. CDR3 length: 15 amino acids. Trimming cost V 8 bases and J 3 bases; bases outside gene matches: 13. Per the germline V gene, CDR1 is MDHEN and CDR2 is SYDVKM. The CDR3 loop reads CASLATGQTLYEQYF. Written as DNA, the CDR3 is TGTGCCAGCCTGGCGACGGGACAGACTCTCTACGAGCAGTACTTC.

The chain links TRBV2 to TRBJ2-2, with a tentative D call TRBD2 (5 bases). This CDR3 has 16 amino acids. Trimming pared 5 bases from V and 0 bases from J, leaving 13 bases between. Germline assignment: CDR1 SNHLY and CDR2 FYNNEI. CDR3 nucleotides: TGTGCCAGCAGTTACTCCGGGATGGCGAACACCGGGGAGCTGTTTTTT. This translates into CASSYSGMANTGELFF.

The chain uses TRBV4-3 and TRBJ1-1; 8 positions match TRBD1. The CDR3 has 14 residues. CDR1 is LGHNA and CDR2 is YSLEER in the germline V gene. V lost 1 base to trimming and J lost 6 bases; unmatched junction nucleotides: 4. CDR3 amino acids: CASSQGDRQPEAFF. The CDR3 DNA follows: TGCGCCAGCAGCCAAGGGGACAGGCAACCTGAAGCTTTCTTT.

The chain carries TRBV3-1 (or the pseudogene TRBV3-2) and TRBJ2-7; 11 bases are a match to TRBD1. The CDR3 extends over 15 amino acids. The V segment lost 4 bases and the J segment 5 bases; nucleotides outside the gene matches: 7. The V gene's germline CDR1 is LGHDT and CDR2 YNNKEL (reference sequence). In DNA, the CDR3 is TGTGCCAGCAGCCCGTGGACAGGGGGCCTCGACGAGCAGTACTTC. It specifies CASSPWTGGLDEQYF.

The V call is TRBV18, the J call TRBJ2-7; 8 positions match TRBD1. Germline CDR1 KGHSH, CDR2 LQKENI. The CDR3 contains 15 residues. V trimming: 5 bases; J trimming: 3 bases; junction bases outside the gene matches: 9. CDR3 residues: CASSWGGTGSYEQYF. DNA for the CDR3: TGTGCCAGCTCATGGGGCGGGACAGGTAGCTACGAGCAGTACTTC. Using reference TRBV18 and TRBJ2-7 for the parts outside the CDR3, the full variable domain is NAGVMQNPRHLVRRRGQEARLRCSPMKGHSHVYWYRQLPEEGLKFMVYLQKENIIDESGMPKERFSAEFPKEGPSILRIQQVVRGDSAAYFCASSWGGTGSYEQYFGPGTRLTVT.